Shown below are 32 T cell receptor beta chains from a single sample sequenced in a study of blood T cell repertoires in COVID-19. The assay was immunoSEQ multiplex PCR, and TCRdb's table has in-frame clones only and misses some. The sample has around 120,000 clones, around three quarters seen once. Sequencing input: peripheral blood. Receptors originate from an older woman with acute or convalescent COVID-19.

Written as DNA, the CDR3 is TGTGCCAGCATCGACGCCGGGACAGATACGCAGTATTTT. Translated, it gives CASIDAGTDTQYF. V and J are TRBV28 and TRBJ2-3; D remains ambiguous. The CDR3 totals 13 residues. The ends were cut back, 7 bases at V and 3 bases at J, with 11 bases in the middle. CDR1 MDHEN and CDR2 SYDVKM come from the germline V gene.

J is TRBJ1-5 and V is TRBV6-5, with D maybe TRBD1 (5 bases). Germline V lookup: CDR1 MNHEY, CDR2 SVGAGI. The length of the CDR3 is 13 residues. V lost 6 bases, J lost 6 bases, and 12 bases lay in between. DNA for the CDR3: TGTGCCAGCAGGGGGGGATTGGGTCAGCCCCAGCATTTT. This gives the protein CASRGGLGQPQHF.

The CDR3 here is CASSQAFRTDTQYF. DNA for the CDR3: TGTGCCAGCAGCCAAGCCTTCCGCACAGATACGCAGTATTTT. The rearrangement links TRBV3-1 (or the pseudogene TRBV3-2) to TRBJ2-3, with no clear D. V gave up 1 base and J gave up 1 base, with 6 bases separating them. The CDR3 has 14 residues. Looked up from germline, CDR1 is LGHDT and CDR2 is YNNKEL (reference sequence).

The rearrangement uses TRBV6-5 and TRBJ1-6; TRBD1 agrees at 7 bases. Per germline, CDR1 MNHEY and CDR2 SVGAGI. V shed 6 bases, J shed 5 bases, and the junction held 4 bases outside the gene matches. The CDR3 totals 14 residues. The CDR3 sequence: CASRKTGNNSPLHF. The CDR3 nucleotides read TGTGCCAGCAGGAAGACAGGGAATAATTCACCCCTCCACTTT.

The CDR3 reads CASSPTDRGAGDQPQHF. The CDR3 DNA sequence: TGTGCCAGCTCACCGACAGACCGGGGAGCAGGGGATCAGCCCCAGCATTTT. The rearrangement joins TRBV18 to TRBJ1-5; D is possibly TRBD1 (6 bases). Deletions cut 3 bases from V and 5 bases from J, with 20 bases between. From germline, CDR1 is KGHSH and CDR2 LQKENI. This CDR3 has 17 residues.

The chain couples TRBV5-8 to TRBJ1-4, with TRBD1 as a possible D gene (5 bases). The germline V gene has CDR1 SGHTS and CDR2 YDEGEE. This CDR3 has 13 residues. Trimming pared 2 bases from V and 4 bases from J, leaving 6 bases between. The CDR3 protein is CASSFRVNEKLFF. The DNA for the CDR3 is TGTGCCAGCAGCTTCAGGGTTAATGAAAAACTGTTTTTT.

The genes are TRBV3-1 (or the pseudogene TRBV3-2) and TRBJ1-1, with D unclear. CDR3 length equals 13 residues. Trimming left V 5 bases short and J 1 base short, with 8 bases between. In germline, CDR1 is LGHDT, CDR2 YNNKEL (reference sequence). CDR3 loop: CASSKQRNTEAFF. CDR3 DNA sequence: TGTGCCAGCAGCAAACAGAGGAACACTGAAGCTTTCTTT.

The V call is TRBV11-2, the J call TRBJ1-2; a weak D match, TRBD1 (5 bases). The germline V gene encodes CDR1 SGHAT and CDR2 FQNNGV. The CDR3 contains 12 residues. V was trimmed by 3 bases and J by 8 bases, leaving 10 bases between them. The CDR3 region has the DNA TGTGCCAGCAGCTTCAGGGCGCGGGGCTACACCTTC. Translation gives CASSFRARGYTF.

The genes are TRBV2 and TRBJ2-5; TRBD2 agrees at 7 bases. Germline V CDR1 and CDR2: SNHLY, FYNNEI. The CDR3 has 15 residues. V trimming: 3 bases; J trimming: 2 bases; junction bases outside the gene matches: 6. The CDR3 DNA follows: TGTGCCAGCAGTGATACTAGCGTCATTCAAGAGACCCAGTACTTC. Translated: CASSDTSVIQETQYF. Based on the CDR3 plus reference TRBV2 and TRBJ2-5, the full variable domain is EPEVTQTPSHQVTQMGQEVILRCVPISNHLYFYWYRQILGQKVEFLVSFYNNEISEKSEIFDDQFSVERPDGSNFTLKIRSTKLEDSAMYFCASSDTSVIQETQYFGPGTRLLVL.

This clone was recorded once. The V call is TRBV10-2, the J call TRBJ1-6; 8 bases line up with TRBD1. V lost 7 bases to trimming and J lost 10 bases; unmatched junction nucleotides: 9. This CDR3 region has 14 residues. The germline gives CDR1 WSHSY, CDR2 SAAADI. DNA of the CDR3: TGCGCCAGCAACCACGGACAGGGTGTCTCACCCCTCCACTTT. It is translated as CASNHGQGVSPLHF.

CDR3 nucleotides: TGTGCCAGTAGTATAGGGACAACAGGCATCGGGGAGCTGTTTTTT. This codes for CASSIGTTGIGELFF. The rearrangement links TRBV19 to TRBJ2-2, with D tentatively TRBD1 (5 bases). Germline CDR1 is LNHDA and CDR2 is SQIVND (reference sequence). This CDR3 has 15 residues. V lost 1 base, J lost 7 bases, and 13 bases lay in between. Filled out from reference TRBV19 and TRBJ2-2, the complete variable domain reads DGGITQSPKYLFRKEGQNVTLSCEQNLNHDAMYWYRQDPGQGLRLIYYSQIVNDFQKGDIAEGYSVSREKKESFPLTVTSAQKNPTAFYLCASSIGTTGIGELFFGEGSRLTVL.

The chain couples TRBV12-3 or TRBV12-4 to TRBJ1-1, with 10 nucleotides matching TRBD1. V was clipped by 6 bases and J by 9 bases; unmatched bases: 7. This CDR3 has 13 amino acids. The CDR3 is CASRPRTGGKAFF. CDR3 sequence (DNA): TGTGCCAGCAGGCCCCGGACAGGGGGGAAAGCTTTCTTT.

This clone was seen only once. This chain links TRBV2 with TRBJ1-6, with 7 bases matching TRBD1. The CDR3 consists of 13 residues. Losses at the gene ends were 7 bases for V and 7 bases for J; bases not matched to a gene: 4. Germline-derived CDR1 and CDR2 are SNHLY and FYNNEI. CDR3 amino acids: CASIQGQNSPLHF. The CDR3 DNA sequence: TGTGCCAGCATACAGGGGCAGAATTCACCCCTCCACTTT.

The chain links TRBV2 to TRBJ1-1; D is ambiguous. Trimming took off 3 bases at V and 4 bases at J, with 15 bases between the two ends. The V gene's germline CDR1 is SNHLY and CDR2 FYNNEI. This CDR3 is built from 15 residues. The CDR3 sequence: CASSELWSGSTEAFF. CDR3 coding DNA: TGTGCCAGCAGTGAGCTCTGGAGTGGGAGCACTGAAGCTTTCTTT.

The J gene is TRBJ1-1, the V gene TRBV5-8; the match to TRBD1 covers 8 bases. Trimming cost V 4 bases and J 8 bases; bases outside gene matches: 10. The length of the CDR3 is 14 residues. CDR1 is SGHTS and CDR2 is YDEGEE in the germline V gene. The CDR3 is CASSPRGREVEAFF. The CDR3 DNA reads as TGTGCCAGCAGCCCCAGGGGGCGCGAAGTGGAAGCTTTCTTT.

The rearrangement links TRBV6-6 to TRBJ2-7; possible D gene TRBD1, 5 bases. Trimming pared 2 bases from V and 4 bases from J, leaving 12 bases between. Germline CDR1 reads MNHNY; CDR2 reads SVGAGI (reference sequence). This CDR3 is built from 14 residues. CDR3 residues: CASSYKGDDYEQYF. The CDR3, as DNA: TGTGCCAGCAGTTACAAAGGGGATGATTACGAGCAGTACTTC.

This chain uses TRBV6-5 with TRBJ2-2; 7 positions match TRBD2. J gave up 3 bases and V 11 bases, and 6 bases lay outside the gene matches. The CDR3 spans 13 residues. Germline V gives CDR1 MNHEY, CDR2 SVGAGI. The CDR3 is CAGLEDYTGELFF. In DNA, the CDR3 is TGTGCCGGACTAGAGGATTACACCGGGGAGCTGTTTTTT.

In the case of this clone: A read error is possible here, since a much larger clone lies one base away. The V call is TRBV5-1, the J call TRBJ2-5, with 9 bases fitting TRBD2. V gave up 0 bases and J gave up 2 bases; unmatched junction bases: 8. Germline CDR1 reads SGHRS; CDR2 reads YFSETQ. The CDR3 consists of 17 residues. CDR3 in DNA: TGCGCCAGCAGCTTGGCCCGCGGGGGGGGTTCTCAAGAGACCCAGTACTTC. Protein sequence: CASSLARGGGSQETQYF.

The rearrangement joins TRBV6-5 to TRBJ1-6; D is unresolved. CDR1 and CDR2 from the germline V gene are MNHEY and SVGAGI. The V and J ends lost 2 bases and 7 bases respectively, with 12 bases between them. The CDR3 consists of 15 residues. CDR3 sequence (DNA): TGTGCCAGCAGTTACGGCTTAGCCCAGAATTCACCCCTCCACTTT. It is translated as CASSYGLAQNSPLHF.

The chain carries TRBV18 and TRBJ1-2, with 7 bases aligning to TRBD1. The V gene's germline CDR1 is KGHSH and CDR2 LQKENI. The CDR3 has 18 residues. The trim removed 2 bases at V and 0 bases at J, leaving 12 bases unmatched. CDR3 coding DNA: TGTGCCAGCTCACCATTCTCGGGGACAGCAGCTACTAACTATGGCTACACCTTC. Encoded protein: CASSPFSGTAATNYGYTF.

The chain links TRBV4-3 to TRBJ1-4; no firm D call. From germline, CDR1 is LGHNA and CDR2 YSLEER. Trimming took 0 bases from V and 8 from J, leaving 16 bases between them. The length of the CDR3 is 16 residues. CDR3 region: CASSQDWSTRREKLFF. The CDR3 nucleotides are TGCGCCAGCAGCCAAGATTGGAGCACCCGAAGGGAAAAACTGTTTTTT.

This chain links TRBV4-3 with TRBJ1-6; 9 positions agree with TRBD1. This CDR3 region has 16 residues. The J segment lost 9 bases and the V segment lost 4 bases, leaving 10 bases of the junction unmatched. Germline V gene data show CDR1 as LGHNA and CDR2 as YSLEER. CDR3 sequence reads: CASSRDRETGPSPLHF. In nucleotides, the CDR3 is TGCGCCAGCAGCCGGGACAGGGAGACAGGGCCTTCACCCCTCCACTTT.

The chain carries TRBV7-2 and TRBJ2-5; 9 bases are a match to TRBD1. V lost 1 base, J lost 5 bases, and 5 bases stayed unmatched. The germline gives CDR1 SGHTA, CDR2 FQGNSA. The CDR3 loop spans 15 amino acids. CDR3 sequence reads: CASSLGDRDVETQYF. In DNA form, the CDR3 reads TGTGCCAGCAGCTTAGGGGACAGGGATGTGGAGACCCAGTACTTC.

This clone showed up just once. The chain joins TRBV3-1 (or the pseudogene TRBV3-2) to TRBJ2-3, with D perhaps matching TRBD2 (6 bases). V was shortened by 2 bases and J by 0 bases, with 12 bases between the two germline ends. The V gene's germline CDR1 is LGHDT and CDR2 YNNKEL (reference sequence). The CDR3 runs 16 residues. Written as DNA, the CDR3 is TGTGCCAGCAGCCAACCTGGACTATTCAGCACAGATACGCAGTATTTT. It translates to CASSQPGLFSTDTQYF.

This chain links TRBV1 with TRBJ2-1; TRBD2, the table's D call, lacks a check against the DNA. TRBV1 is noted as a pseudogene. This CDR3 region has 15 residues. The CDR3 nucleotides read TGCACCAGCAGCCAAGCCCTAAGCTCCTACAATGAGCAGTTCTTC. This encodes CTSSQALSSYNEQFF.

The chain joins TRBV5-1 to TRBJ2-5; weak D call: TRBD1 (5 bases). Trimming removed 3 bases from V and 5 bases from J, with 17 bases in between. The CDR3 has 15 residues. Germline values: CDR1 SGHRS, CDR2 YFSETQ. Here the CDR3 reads CASSSGNSRGETQYF. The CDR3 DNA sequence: TGCGCCAGCAGCTCAGGAAACTCTAGGGGTGAGACCCAGTACTTC.

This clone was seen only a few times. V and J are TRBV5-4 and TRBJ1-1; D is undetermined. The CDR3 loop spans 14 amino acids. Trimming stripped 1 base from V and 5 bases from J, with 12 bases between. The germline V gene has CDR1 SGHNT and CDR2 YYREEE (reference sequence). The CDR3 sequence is CASSLKIERTEAFF. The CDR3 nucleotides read TGTGCCAGCAGCTTGAAGATAGAAAGAACTGAAGCTTTCTTT.

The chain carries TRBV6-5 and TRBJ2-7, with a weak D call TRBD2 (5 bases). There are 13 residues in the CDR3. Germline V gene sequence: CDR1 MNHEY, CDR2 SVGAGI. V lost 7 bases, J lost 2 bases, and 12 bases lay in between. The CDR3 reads CASTGLFPYEQYF. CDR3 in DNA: TGTGCCAGCACCGGACTGTTCCCCTACGAGCAGTACTTC.

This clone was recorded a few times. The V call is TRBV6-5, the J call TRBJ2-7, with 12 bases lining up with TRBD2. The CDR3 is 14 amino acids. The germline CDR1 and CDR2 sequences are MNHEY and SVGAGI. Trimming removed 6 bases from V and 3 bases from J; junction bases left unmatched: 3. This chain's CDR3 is CASSGLAGNYEQYF. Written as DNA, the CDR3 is TGTGCCAGCAGCGGACTAGCGGGAAACTACGAGCAGTACTTC.

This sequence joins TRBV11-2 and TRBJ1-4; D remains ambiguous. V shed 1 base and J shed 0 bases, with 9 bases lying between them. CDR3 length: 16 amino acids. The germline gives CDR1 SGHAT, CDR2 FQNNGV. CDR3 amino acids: CASSLGRAATNEKLFF. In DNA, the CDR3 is TGTGCCAGCAGCTTAGGGAGGGCCGCAACTAATGAAAAACTGTTTTTT.

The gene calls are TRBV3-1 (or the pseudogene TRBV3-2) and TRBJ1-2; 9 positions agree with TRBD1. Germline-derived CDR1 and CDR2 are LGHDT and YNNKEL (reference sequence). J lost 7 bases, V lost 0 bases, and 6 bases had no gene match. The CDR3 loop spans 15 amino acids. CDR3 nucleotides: TGTGCCAGCAGCCAAGATCTACAGGGGGCGCTTGGCTACACCTTC. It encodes CASSQDLQGALGYTF.

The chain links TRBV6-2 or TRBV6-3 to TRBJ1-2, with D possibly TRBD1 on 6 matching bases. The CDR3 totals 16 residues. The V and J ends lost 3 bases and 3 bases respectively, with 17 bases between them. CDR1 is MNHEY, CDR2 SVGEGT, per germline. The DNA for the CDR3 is TGTGCCAGCAGTTATGCAAGGGGGAATCCTGACTATGGCTACACCTTC. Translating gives CASSYARGNPDYGYTF.